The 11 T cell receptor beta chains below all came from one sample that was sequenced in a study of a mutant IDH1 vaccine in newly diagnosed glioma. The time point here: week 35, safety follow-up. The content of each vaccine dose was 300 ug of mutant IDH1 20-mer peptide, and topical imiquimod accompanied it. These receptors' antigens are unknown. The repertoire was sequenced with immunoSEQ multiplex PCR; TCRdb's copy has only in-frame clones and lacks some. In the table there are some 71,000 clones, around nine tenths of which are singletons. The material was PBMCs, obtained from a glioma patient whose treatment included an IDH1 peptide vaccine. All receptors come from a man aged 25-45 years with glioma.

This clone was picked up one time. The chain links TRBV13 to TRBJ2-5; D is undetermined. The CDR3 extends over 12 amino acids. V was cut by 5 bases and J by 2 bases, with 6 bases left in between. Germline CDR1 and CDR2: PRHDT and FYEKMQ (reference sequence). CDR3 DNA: TGTGCCAGCAGCCTCCCGCAAGAGACCCAGTACTTC. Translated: CASSLPQETQYF. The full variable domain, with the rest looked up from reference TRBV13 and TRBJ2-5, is AAGVIQSPRHLIKEKRETATLKCYPIPRHDTVYWYQQGPGQDPQFLISFYEKMQSDKGSIPDRFSAQQFSDYHSELNMSSLELGDSALYFCASSLPQETQYFGPGTRLLVL.

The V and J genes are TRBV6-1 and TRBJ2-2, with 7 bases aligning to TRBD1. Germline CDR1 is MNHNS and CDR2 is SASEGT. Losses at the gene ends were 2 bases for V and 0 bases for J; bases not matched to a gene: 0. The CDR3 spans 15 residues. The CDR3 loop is CASSEQGANTGELFF. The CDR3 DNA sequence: TGTGCCAGCAGTGAACAGGGGGCGAACACCGGGGAGCTGTTTTTT.

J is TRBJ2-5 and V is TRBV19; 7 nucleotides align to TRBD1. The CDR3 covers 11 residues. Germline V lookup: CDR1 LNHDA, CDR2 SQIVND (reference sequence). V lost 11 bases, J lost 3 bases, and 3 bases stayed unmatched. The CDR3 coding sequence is TGTGCCTCAACAGGGGAAGAGACCCAGTACTTC. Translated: CASTGEETQYF.

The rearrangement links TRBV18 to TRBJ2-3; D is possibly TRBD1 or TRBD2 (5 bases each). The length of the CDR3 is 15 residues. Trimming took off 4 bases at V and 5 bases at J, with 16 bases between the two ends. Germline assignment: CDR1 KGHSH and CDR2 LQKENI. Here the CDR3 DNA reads TGTGCCAGCTCACGGCCCGGGACCACCGGAGATACGCAGTATTTT. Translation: CASSRPGTTGDTQYF.

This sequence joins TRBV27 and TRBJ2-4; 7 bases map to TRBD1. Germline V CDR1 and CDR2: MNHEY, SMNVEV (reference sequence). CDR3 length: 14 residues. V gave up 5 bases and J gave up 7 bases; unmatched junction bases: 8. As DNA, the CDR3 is TGTGCCAGCAGTCAACAGGGGTTAGGCAACATTCAGTACTTC. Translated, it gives CASSQQGLGNIQYF.

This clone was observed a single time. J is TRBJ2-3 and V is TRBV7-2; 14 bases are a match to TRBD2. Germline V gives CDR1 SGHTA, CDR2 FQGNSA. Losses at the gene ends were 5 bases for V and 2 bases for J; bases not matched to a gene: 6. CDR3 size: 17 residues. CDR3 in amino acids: CASSEQTSGGATDTQYF. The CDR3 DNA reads TGTGCCAGCAGCGAACAGACTAGCGGGGGGGCCACAGATACGCAGTATTTT.

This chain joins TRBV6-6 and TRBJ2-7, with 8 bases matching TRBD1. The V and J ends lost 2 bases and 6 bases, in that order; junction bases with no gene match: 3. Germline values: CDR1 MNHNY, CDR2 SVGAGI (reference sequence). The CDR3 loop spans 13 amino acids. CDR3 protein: CASSYTGQVEQYF. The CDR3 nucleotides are TGTGCCAGCAGTTACACGGGACAGGTCGAGCAGTACTTC.

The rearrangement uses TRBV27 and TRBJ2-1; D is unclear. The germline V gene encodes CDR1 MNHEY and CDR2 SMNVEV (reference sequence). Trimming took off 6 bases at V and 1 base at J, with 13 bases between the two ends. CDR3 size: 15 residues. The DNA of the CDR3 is TGTGCCAGCAGCCCAACACCAAGATCCTACAATGAGCAGTTCTTC. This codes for CASSPTPRSYNEQFF.

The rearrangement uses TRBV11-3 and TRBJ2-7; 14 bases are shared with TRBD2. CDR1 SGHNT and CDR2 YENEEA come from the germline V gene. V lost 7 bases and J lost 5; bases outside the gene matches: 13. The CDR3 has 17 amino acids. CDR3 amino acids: CASTPPPPTSGRDEQYF. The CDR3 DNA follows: TGTGCCAGCACCCCACCCCCCCCGACTAGCGGGAGGGACGAGCAGTACTTC.

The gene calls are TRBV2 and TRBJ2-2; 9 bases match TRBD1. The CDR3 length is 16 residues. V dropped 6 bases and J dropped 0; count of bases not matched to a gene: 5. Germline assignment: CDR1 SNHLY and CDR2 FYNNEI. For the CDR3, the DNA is TGTGCCAGCAGGACTTGGGACAGGGCGAACACCGGGGAGCTGTTTTTT. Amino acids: CASRTWDRANTGELFF.

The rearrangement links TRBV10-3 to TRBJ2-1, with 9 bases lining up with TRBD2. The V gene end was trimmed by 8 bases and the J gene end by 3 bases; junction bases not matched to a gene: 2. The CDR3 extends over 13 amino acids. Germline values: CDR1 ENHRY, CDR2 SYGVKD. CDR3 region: CAISSGDYNEQFF. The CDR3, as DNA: TGTGCCATCTCTAGCGGGGACTACAATGAGCAGTTCTTC.